These 2 T cell receptor beta chains originate from one sample sequenced in a study of human versus mouse CDR3 diversity and MHC coevolution. Sequencing was performed with immunoSEQ multiplex PCR; in TCRdb, only in-frame clones are kept and a portion is missing. The sample lists 60,000 or so clones; around 94% were seen once. Sequencing was done on a sample of naive CD4+ T cells from blood. Subset: CD45RO-negative CD62L-positive naive CD4 T cells. These receptors all stem from a person aged 55-75 years in good health.

The chain employs TRBV13 and TRBJ2-7; D remains ambiguous. This CDR3 has 11 residues. V lost 4 bases and J 7 bases, leaving 8 bases between the germline ends. Per germline, CDR1 PRHDT and CDR2 FYEKMQ (reference sequence). CDR3 amino acids: CASSSSGEQYF. In nucleotides, the CDR3 is TGTGCCAGCAGCTCTTCCGGGGAGCAGTACTTC.

This clone was counted once. This sequence joins TRBV5-1 and TRBJ2-7, with a possible D match to TRBD2 (5 bases). V dropped 4 bases and J dropped 2 bases, with 13 bases sitting between them. The CDR3 totals 14 residues. The germline V gene has CDR1 SGHRS and CDR2 YFSETQ. CDR3 sequence: CASSPRGPTYEQYF. CDR3 DNA: TGCGCCAGCAGCCCCCGCGGGCCAACCTACGAGCAGTACTTC.